Below, 26 T cell receptor beta chains from the same sample are listed, as sequenced in a study of human T cells and chemical hapten exposure. TCRdb itself ran the RACE reads through MiXCR, one entry per CDR3 protein. The sample has some 57,000 distinct CDR3 sequences, 9.5% to 10% seen once. As to time point: patch test 2, 6 weeks after DPC sensitization. The sample's treatment: therapeutic diphenylcyclopropenone sensitization with weekly scalp DPC. This sample comprised whole blood, obtained in connection with sensitization to the hapten diphenylcyclopropenone (DPC). All receptors come from a woman between 50 and 59 years old with alopecia areata. Some clones in this sample may be carry-over from other donors' samples.

The chain carries TRBV7-9 and TRBJ1-1; maybe TRBD1 (5 bases). Germline CDR1 and CDR2: SEHNR and FQNEAQ (reference sequence). The CDR3 has 13 residues. V dropped 3 bases and J dropped 4 bases, with 9 bases sitting between them. CDR3 loop: CASSFSGSTEAFF. CDR3 nucleotide sequence: TGTGCCAGCAGCTTTTCAGGGAGCACTGAAGCTTTCTTT.

This clonotype showed up many times. The rearrangement uses TRBV11-2 and TRBJ1-1, with D tentatively TRBD1 (6 bases). The CDR3 has 14 amino acids. V lost 2 bases, J lost 7 bases, and 14 bases lay in between. Looked up from germline, CDR1 is SGHAT and CDR2 is FQNNGV. The CDR3 reads CASSLRQAVFEAFF. The CDR3, as DNA: TGTGCCAGCAGCTTACGACAGGCCGTATTTGAAGCTTTCTTT.

This clonotype occurred a few times. This chain joins TRBV28 and TRBJ1-5, with D unresolved. Trimming left V 7 bases short and J 8 bases short, with 18 bases between. The germline gives CDR1 MDHEN, CDR2 SYDVKM. This CDR3 has 14 amino acids. The CDR3 region has the DNA TGTGCCAGCAACCCTAGGACCCCGCCGGAGCCCCAGCATTTT. This encodes CASNPRTPPEPQHF. Together with reference TRBV28 and TRBJ1-5, the CDR3 gives the full variable domain: DVKVTQSSRYLVKRTGEKVFLECVQDMDHENMFWYRQDPGLGLRLIYFSYDVKMKEKGDIPEGYSVSREKKERFSLILESASTNQTSMYLCASNPRTPPEPQHFGDGTRLSIL.

This clonotype was seen repeatedly, ten times or more. The rearrangement joins TRBV24-1 to TRBJ1-6; D unclear. The CDR3 runs 12 residues. V was cut by 9 bases and J by 10 bases, with 12 bases left in between. CDR1 KGHDR and CDR2 SFDVKD come from the germline V gene. The CDR3 here is CATQTLRSPLHF. In nucleotides, the CDR3 is TGTGCCACCCAAACTTTAAGGTCACCCCTCCACTTT.

This clonotype has ten or more counts. This chain joins TRBV7-2 and TRBJ2-1; TRBD2 matches 11 bases. V was pared by 5 bases and J by 16 bases, with 13 bases of the junction left unmatched. The length of the CDR3 is 14 residues. Germline V gene lookup returns CDR1 SGHTA and CDR2 FQGNSA. CDR3 nucleotide sequence: TGTGCCAGCAGCCCCGGGACTAGCGGTTTTAAGGCCTTCTTC. Translated: CASSPGTSGFKAFF. The whole variable domain, filled in from reference TRBV7-2 and TRBJ2-1, reads GAGVSQSPSNKVTEKGKDVELRCDPISGHTALYWYRQSLGQGLEFLIYFQGNSAPDKSGLPSDRFSAERTGGSVSTLTIQRTQQEDSAVYLCASSPGTSGFKAFFGPGTRLTVL.

The chain uses TRBV7-2 and TRBJ1-2; 9 bases fit TRBD1. Germline V gene sequence: CDR1 SGHTA, CDR2 FQGNSA. After removal of 3 bases from V and 0 bases from J, the junction contained 8 bases not matched to a gene. There are 17 residues in the CDR3. CDR3 in DNA: TGTGCCAGCAGCTTCACAGGGGGCCCCCGGTCTAACTATGGCTACACCTTC. Encoded protein: CASSFTGGPRSNYGYTF. Using reference TRBV7-2 and TRBJ1-2 for the parts outside the CDR3, the full variable domain is GAGVSQSPSNKVTEKGKDVELRCDPISGHTALYWYRQSLGQGLEFLIYFQGNSAPDKSGLPSDRFSAERTGGSVSTLTIQRTQQEDSAVYLCASSFTGGPRSNYGYTFGSGTRLTVV.

In its sample, this clonotype was seen a few times. The chain combines TRBV7-2 with TRBJ1-1; D is ambiguous. The CDR3 runs 13 residues. CDR1 is SGHTA, CDR2 FQGNSA, per germline. The V and J ends lost 5 bases and 1 base respectively, with 8 bases between them. CDR3 sequence (DNA): TGTGCCAGCAGCGTAGATACGAACACTGAAGCTTTCTTT. The encoded protein is CASSVDTNTEAFF.

This clonotype was detected only a few times. The CDR3 region is CASSESQGAKETQYF. CDR3 bases: TGCGCCAGCAGTGAGTCTCAGGGGGCCAAAGAGACCCAGTACTTC. The chain has TRBV10-1 and TRBJ2-5, with 8 bases lining up with TRBD1. The CDR3 consists of 15 residues. Losses at the gene ends were 0 bases for V and 3 bases for J; bases not matched to a gene: 3. Germline loops: CDR1 WNHNN, CDR2 SYGVQD (reference sequence).

This clonotype was picked up many times. CDR3 nucleotide sequence: TGTGCCAGCACTCTTCAAAGTAGCACAGATACGCAGTATTTT. The encoded protein is CASTLQSSTDTQYF. The chain employs TRBV6-5 and TRBJ2-3; D unclear. The V gene's germline CDR1 is MNHEY and CDR2 SVGAGI. The CDR3 length is 14 residues. V dropped 7 bases and J dropped 0 bases, with 11 bases sitting between them.

This clonotype was observed a handful of times. The J gene is TRBJ2-3, the V gene TRBV7-6; D is uncertain. Germline V CDR1 and CDR2: SGHVS, FNYEAQ. V was shortened by 2 bases and J by 7 bases, with 31 bases between the two germline ends. This CDR3 is 20 amino acids long. CDR3 sequence: CASSLSSGYGPPDRDNTQYF. Written as DNA, the CDR3 is TGTGCCAGCAGCTTATCCTCCGGGTATGGCCCGCCGGATCGCGATAATACGCAGTATTTT.

The CDR3 is CASSLGQGGSGELFF. In DNA form, the CDR3 reads TGTGCCAGCAGCTTGGGCCAGGGAGGGTCCGGGGAGCTGTTTTTT. This chain connects TRBV7-2 to TRBJ2-2; 7 bases align to TRBD2. The CDR3 has 15 residues. V was clipped by 3 bases and J by 6 bases; unmatched bases: 7. The germline V gene has CDR1 SGHTA and CDR2 FQGNSA.

This clonotype was picked up many times. The rearrangement uses TRBV6-1 and TRBJ2-2; 10 bases line up with TRBD1. J was trimmed by 5 bases and V by 11 bases; bases with no gene match: 14. This CDR3 has 16 amino acids. Germline assignment: CDR1 MNHNS and CDR2 SASEGT. In DNA, the CDR3 is TGTGCCGGCGAGACAGGGGGCCTTGCGAGGACCGGGGAGCTGTTTTTT. This sequence encodes CAGETGGLARTGELFF.

J is TRBJ1-2 and V is TRBV10-3, with 7 bases matching TRBD1. V shed 6 bases and J 4 bases; nucleotides not matched to a gene: 2. The CDR3 contains 12 residues. The germline gives CDR1 ENHRY, CDR2 SYGVKD. This CDR3 reads CAIRGDSYGYTF. The CDR3 DNA follows: TGTGCCATCAGGGGGGACAGCTATGGCTACACCTTC.

V gene TRBV3-1 combines with J gene TRBJ2-1; D gene uncertain. V gave up 4 bases and J gave up 0 bases, with 16 bases separating them. This CDR3 contains 17 residues. Germline-derived CDR1 and CDR2 are LGHDT and YNNKEL (reference sequence). Here the CDR3 DNA reads TGTGCCAGCAGCCCCAGGTTGGCGCGAAGCTCCTACAATGAGCAGTTCTTC. It specifies CASSPRLARSSYNEQFF.

This clonotype was counted between two and nine times. The V gene is TRBV12-3 or TRBV12-4, the J gene TRBJ2-7, with 7 bases fitting TRBD2. V was pared by 4 bases and J by 9 bases, with 12 bases of the junction left unmatched. The CDR3 is made up of 14 amino acids. CDR3 nucleotides: TGTGCCAGCAGTTCCCTCGGCGGGAGTTCTGCGCAGTACTTC. Its translation is CASSSLGGSSAQYF.

In its sample, this clonotype was seen a few times. V is TRBV11-2 and J is TRBJ2-3, with D uncertain. Germline lookup yields CDR1 SGHAT and CDR2 FQNNGV. Trimming stripped 4 bases from V and 5 bases from J, with 25 bases between. The CDR3 has 18 amino acids. CDR3 in amino acids: CASSSRIGPGRVEDTQYF. CDR3 sequence (DNA): TGTGCCAGCAGCTCGAGGATCGGGCCCGGTCGGGTTGAAGATACGCAGTATTTT.

This clonotype has only a few counts. This chain joins TRBV7-6 and TRBJ2-2; 8 bases match TRBD1. Per the germline V gene, CDR1 is SGHVS and CDR2 is FNYEAQ. The CDR3 sequence is 19 residues long. Unmatched junction bases numbered 17, after V lost 2 bases and J lost 6 bases. The CDR3 loop is CASSLPLRGRRGMAGELFF. The CDR3 nucleotides read TGTGCCAGCAGCTTACCGCTCAGGGGGCGTAGGGGGATGGCCGGGGAGCTGTTTTTT.

In this sample, this clonotype turned up a few times. V gene TRBV11-2 combines with J gene TRBJ2-1; tentatively, D is TRBD2 (6 bases). The CDR3 runs to 15 residues. CDR1 is SGHAT, CDR2 FQNNGV, per germline. V gave up 6 bases and J gave up 5 bases, with 17 bases separating them. CDR3 nucleotide sequence: TGTGCCAGCAGTCCCGGGGGTTTCTCGGACAATGAGCAGTTCTTC. It codes for CASSPGGFSDNEQFF.

This clonotype has more than one count but fewer than ten. The chain has TRBV2 and TRBJ2-1; 8 bases map to TRBD1. The germline V gene has CDR1 SNHLY and CDR2 FYNNEI. The CDR3 consists of 15 residues. Trimming removed 6 bases from V and 8 bases from J; junction bases left unmatched: 12. CDR3 residues: CASRNWQGAIDEQFF. As DNA, the CDR3 is TGTGCCAGCAGAAATTGGCAGGGGGCTATCGATGAGCAGTTCTTC. The full variable domain, completed using reference TRBV2 and TRBJ2-1, is EPEVTQTPSHQVTQMGQEVILRCVPISNHLYFYWYRQILGQKVEFLVSFYNNEISEKSEIFDDQFSVERPDGSNFTLKIRSTKLEDSAMYFCASRNWQGAIDEQFFGPGTRLTVL.

The rearrangement uses TRBV28 and TRBJ2-3; 7 bases align to TRBD1. The CDR3 loop spans 15 amino acids. Trimming removed 6 bases from V and 0 bases from J; junction bases left unmatched: 6. CDR1 MDHEN and CDR2 SYDVKM come from the germline V gene. CDR3 DNA sequence: TGTGCCAGCAGGTCTGGACAGGCTAGCACAGATACGCAGTATTTT. Translation: CASRSGQASTDTQYF. The whole variable domain, remainder taken from reference TRBV28 and TRBJ2-3, is DVKVTQSSRYLVKRTGEKVFLECVQDMDHENMFWYRQDPGLGLRLIYFSYDVKMKEKGDIPEGYSVSREKKERFSLILESASTNQTSMYLCASRSGQASTDTQYFGPGTRLTVL.

This clonotype was counted many times. The chain is built from TRBV20-1 and TRBJ2-7; D possibly corresponds to TRBD1 (6 bases). Germline loops: CDR1 DFQATT, CDR2 SNEGSKA (reference sequence). This CDR3 contains 12 residues. V was shortened by 3 bases and J by 6 bases, with 12 bases between the two germline ends. As DNA, the CDR3 is TGCAGTGCTAGGGCAGGGGAACGCGAGCAGTACTTC. Its protein product is CSARAGEREQYF.

This clonotype was detected a few times. The CDR3 reads CASSQDRGHWGADTQYF. CDR3 DNA sequence: TGTGCCAGCAGCCAAGATCGCGGACACTGGGGTGCGGATACGCAGTATTTT. The chain is built from TRBV4-2 and TRBJ2-3, with TRBD1 as a possible D gene (5 bases). The CDR3 is 17 amino acids. V was shortened by 0 bases and J by 6 bases, with 19 bases between the two germline ends. Per germline, CDR1 LGHNA and CDR2 YNFKEQ.

This clonotype was observed a few times. The chain uses TRBV10-3 and TRBJ1-5; 8 bases map to TRBD1. V was pared by 2 bases and J by 11 bases, with 8 bases of the junction left unmatched. The germline CDR1 and CDR2 sequences are ENHRY and SYGVKD. The CDR3 is 14 amino acids. The CDR3 DNA follows: TGTGCCATCAGTGAGGAGGTTCAGGGGGCGGCCCAGCATTTT. It codes for CAISEEVQGAAQHF.

This clonotype was detected many times. The V call is TRBV6-5, the J call TRBJ2-7; D assignment may be TRBD1 or TRBD2 (5 bases each). V was cut by 6 bases and J by 2 bases, with 14 bases left in between. Germline V CDR1 and CDR2: MNHEY, SVGAGI. The CDR3 consists of 14 residues. The CDR3 region is CASSWAGRTYEQYF. CDR3 DNA sequence: TGTGCCAGCAGCTGGGCAGGGAGAACCTACGAGCAGTACTTC.

V usage is TRBV28 and J usage is TRBJ2-2, with a weak D call TRBD1 (6 bases). The germline CDR1 and CDR2 sequences are MDHEN and SYDVKM. Deletions cut 3 bases from V and 0 bases from J, with 14 bases between. The CDR3 is 17 residues long. The CDR3, as DNA: TGTGCCAGCAGTTTGGACGACAGGTCCGCGAACACCGGGGAGCTGTTTTTT. It translates to CASSLDDRSANTGELFF.

This clonotype showed up many times. This chain joins TRBV6-5 and TRBJ1-6; D gene ambiguous. This CDR3 comprises 12 residues. Germline values: CDR1 MNHEY, CDR2 SVGAGI. The V and J ends lost 4 bases and 7 bases respectively, with 5 bases between them. CDR3 loop: CASSSGNSPLHF. For the CDR3, the DNA is TGTGCCAGCAGTTCCGGCAATTCACCCCTCCACTTT.